This TCR beta chain was found in a study of control samples from healthy donors and cancer patients. Trimming left V 1 base short and J 4 bases short, with 11 bases between. This CDR3 contains 16 residues. Germline values: CDR1 LNHDA, CDR2 SQIVND (reference sequence). TCRdb's table, derived via immunoSEQ multiplex PCR, lists solely in-frame clones and lacks some. The top ten hold roughly 18% of the sample, which has over 100,000 clones, around 89% seen once. This clonotype originated in a woman aged 50 to 60 in good health. Sequencing was done on a sample of blood. J is TRBJ2-6 and V is TRBV19; no firm D call. The CDR3 here is CASSIVQPAGANVLTF. For the CDR3, the DNA is TGTGCCAGTAGTATAGTTCAACCAGCGGGGGCCAACGTCCTGACTTTC.